The rows below give T cell receptor beta chains drawn from one sample of a study of identical twins. Using its own MiXCR run on the 5' RACE reads, TCRdb lists one record per CDR3 protein. The sample lists about 660,000 distinct CDR3 sequences, 8.6% occurring once. These same data were also listed under a study on yellow fever vaccine responses in identical twins.

The specimen was PBMCs. Receptor source: a woman between 18 and 29 years old in good health. CDR3s leave out the opening cysteine and the closing phenylalanine or tryptophan.

J gene: TRBJ2-5; V gene: TRBV6-1; CDR3 protein: ASSPDRVGEETQY
J gene: TRBJ2-3; V gene: TRBV25-1; CDR3 protein: ASSTSGSSTDTQY
J gene: TRBJ1-1; V gene: TRBV7-8; CDR3 protein: ASSFQEGASDAF
J gene: TRBJ2-3; V gene: TRBV28; CDR3 protein: ASSFQGGLAGDTQY
J gene: TRBJ2-1; V gene: TRBV7-2; CDR3 protein: ASTARDYGNEQF
J gene: TRBJ2-1; V gene: TRBV20-1; CDR3 protein: SAQGTSGGSNEQF
J gene: TRBJ2-1; V gene: TRBV5-1; CDR3 protein: ASSLASGGEQF
J gene: TRBJ2-7; V gene: TRBV7-9; CDR3 protein: ASSLLTEQY
J gene: TRBJ2-5; V gene: TRBV12-3/TRBV12-4; CDR3 protein: ASSLFPSGGPQETQY
J gene: TRBJ2-5; V gene: TRBV20-1; CDR3 protein: SARRNQGGQETQY
J gene: TRBJ2-5; V gene: TRBV24-1; CDR3 protein: ATSDFRTGEVETQY
J gene: TRBJ1-6; V gene: TRBV2; CDR3 protein: ASSEALRVSYNSPLH
J gene: TRBJ2-3; V gene: TRBV10-2; CDR3 protein: ASQGGGTDTQY
J gene: TRBJ2-1; V gene: TRBV11-2; CDR3 protein: ASSATSGGAPVDEQF
J gene: TRBJ1-3; V gene: TRBV9; CDR3 protein: ASSVAGTGLAGNTIY
J gene: TRBJ2-5; V gene: TRBV12-3/TRBV12-4; CDR3 protein: ASSLNNLGLAGGHQY
J gene: TRBJ1-5; V gene: TRBV5-4; CDR3 protein: ASSLELRGAGSGNQPQH
J gene: TRBJ2-1; V gene: TRBV12-3/TRBV12-4; CDR3 protein: ASSLARLAGTNDLSYNEQF
J gene: TRBJ2-2; V gene: TRBV7-3; CDR3 protein: ASSPNVPIEGTGELF
J gene: TRBJ2-2; V gene: TRBV11-2; CDR3 protein: ASRNLGLAGGLVTGELF
J gene: TRBJ2-1; V gene: TRBV20-1; CDR3 protein: SASHPAEEQF
J gene: TRBJ2-2; V gene: TRBV4-3; CDR3 protein: ASSQDRRASGELF
J gene: TRBJ2-5; V gene: TRBV24-1; CDR3 protein: ATSDPGKTQY
J gene: TRBJ2-7; V gene: TRBV20-1; CDR3 protein: SAMRRQASSYEQY
J gene: TRBJ2-1; V gene: TRBV18; CDR3 protein: ASSEREGEQF
J gene: TRBJ1-1; V gene: TRBV2; CDR3 protein: ASRDDSSITEAF
J gene: TRBJ2-2; V gene: TRBV27; CDR3 protein: ASSLNGINTGELF
J gene: TRBJ1-1; V gene: TRBV3-1; CDR3 protein: ASSPWGPNTEAF
J gene: TRBJ2-7; V gene: TRBV20-1; CDR3 protein: SAWTGGPTYEQY
J gene: TRBJ2-3; V gene: TRBV9; CDR3 protein: ASSTPLTSDDLTDTQY
J gene: TRBJ2-7; V gene: TRBV6-2/TRBV6-3; CDR3 protein: ASSYGNGYEQY
J gene: TRBJ1-4; V gene: TRBV7-6; CDR3 protein: ASSLIQTGNEKLF
J gene: TRBJ1-1; V gene: TRBV29-1; CDR3 protein: SVCYVSEEAF
J gene: TRBJ2-3; V gene: TRBV9; CDR3 protein: ASSVTIPDTQY
J gene: TRBJ2-1; V gene: TRBV6-5; CDR3 protein: ASSSFRDRGYNEQF
J gene: TRBJ2-2; V gene: TRBV6-2/TRBV6-3; CDR3 protein: ASSYLVPGELF
J gene: TRBJ2-7; V gene: TRBV7-2; CDR3 protein: ASSLEINLSREQY
J gene: TRBJ2-7; V gene: TRBV20-1; CDR3 protein: SSGTGVSYEQY
J gene: TRBJ2-1; V gene: TRBV10-2; CDR3 protein: ASSEWPQEYEQF
J gene: TRBJ2-1; V gene: TRBV20-1; CDR3 protein: SASSVTRFDEQF
J gene: TRBJ2-1; V gene: TRBV7-2; CDR3 protein: ASSLSGPTNEQF
J gene: TRBJ2-2; V gene: TRBV24-1; CDR3 protein: ATSDLPNYTGELF
J gene: TRBJ2-1; V gene: TRBV20-1; CDR3 protein: SATPLAGGYNEQF
J gene: TRBJ2-1; V gene: TRBV27; CDR3 protein: ASSLSLWTEPYNEQF
J gene: TRBJ2-1; V gene: TRBV15; CDR3 protein: ATSTLALLAGGYNEQF
J gene: TRBJ1-1; V gene: TRBV29-1; CDR3 protein: SVAQGPRSTEAF
J gene: TRBJ2-1; V gene: TRBV6-2/TRBV6-3; CDR3 protein: ASSPRSHEQF
J gene: TRBJ2-7; V gene: TRBV5-1; CDR3 protein: ASSLEGTGGEQY
J gene: TRBJ2-7; V gene: TRBV10-3; CDR3 protein: AISESRVGYEQY
J gene: TRBJ1-2; V gene: TRBV6-1; CDR3 protein: ASSEYGNYGYT
J gene: TRBJ2-2; V gene: TRBV5-1; CDR3 protein: ASSLGRTGTGELF
J gene: TRBJ2-1; V gene: TRBV6-2/TRBV6-3; CDR3 protein: ASRRRDRGQF
J gene: TRBJ2-7; V gene: TRBV6-1; CDR3 protein: ASTEPGRNEQY
J gene: TRBJ2-5; V gene: TRBV15; CDR3 protein: ATSRDFRTSLEETQY
J gene: TRBJ2-1; V gene: TRBV9; CDR3 protein: ASSVELAGGQKQF